The 32 T cell receptor beta chains listed next were all sequenced from one sample in a study of blood T cell repertoires in COVID-19 (dated by TCRdb to the early 2020s). Libraries were made using the immunoSEQ multiplex PCR assay. Entries here come from immuneACCESS through TCRdb and include only in-frame sequences with V and J called. Some clones fail to appear in such tables; in the studies checked, an unresolved V gene covers under half of the shortfall, and the cause of the remainder is unknown. For this sample the table gives approximately 160,000 clones, of which about four fifths were detected only once. The ten largest make up 8% to 13% of the sample. Material: peripheral blood. The receptors here all came from a man between 60 and 70 years old with active or convalescent COVID-19.

This clone was picked up one time. This chain uses TRBV15 with TRBJ2-1, with 7 bases identical to TRBD2. There are 15 residues in the CDR3. Germline CDR1 is LNHNV and CDR2 is YYDKDF (reference sequence). J gave up 9 bases and V 2 bases, and 10 bases lay outside the gene matches. DNA of the CDR3: TGTGCCACCAGCAGACTCGGGACTATCAGGGTTGAGCAGTTCTTC. Its translation: CATSRLGTIRVEQFF.

V gene TRBV28 combines with J gene TRBJ1-6; D gene ambiguous. Trimming stripped 1 base from V and 9 bases from J, with 16 bases between. Germline-derived CDR1 and CDR2 are MDHEN and SYDVKM. The CDR3 is made up of 16 amino acids. The CDR3 sequence: CASSLYRLGRGSPLHF. The CDR3 DNA sequence: TGTGCCAGCAGTTTATATCGGTTGGGCCGGGGTTCACCCCTCCACTTT.

The gene calls are TRBV6-5 and TRBJ1-1; D possibly corresponds to TRBD1 (5 bases). This CDR3 is 14 amino acids long. Per the germline V gene, CDR1 is MNHEY and CDR2 is SVGAGI. The V gene lost 6 bases and the J gene lost 1 base, with 12 bases spanning the gap. The CDR3 sequence: CASRPFQGNTEAFF. In nucleotides, the CDR3 is TGTGCCAGCAGGCCGTTCCAGGGGAACACTGAAGCTTTCTTT.

V and J are TRBV11-2 and TRBJ2-2; 7 bases are a match to TRBD1. Trimming cost V 7 bases and J 7 bases; bases outside gene matches: 9. The CDR3 runs to 14 residues. Germline-derived CDR1 and CDR2 are SGHAT and FQNNGV. CDR3 bases: TGTGCCAGCAACCGACAGGGTTCAAGCGGGGAGCTGTTTTTT. As protein: CASNRQGSSGELFF.

This rearrangement joins TRBV11-1 to TRBJ2-5, with 8 bases aligning to TRBD1. Germline V CDR1 and CDR2: SGHAT, FQDESV (reference sequence). The CDR3 is 14 amino acids. Losses at the gene ends were 5 bases for V and 2 bases for J; bases not matched to a gene: 4. The CDR3 protein is CASSPRDRQETQYF. Written as DNA, the CDR3 is TGTGCCAGCAGCCCCCGGGACAGGCAAGAGACCCAGTACTTC.

The V call is TRBV5-1, the J call TRBJ2-3, with 12 bases lining up with TRBD2. Germline-derived CDR1 and CDR2 are SGHRS and YFSETQ. The V segment lost 2 bases and the J segment 3 bases; nucleotides outside the gene matches: 10. The CDR3 covers 18 residues. The chain's CDR3 is CASSFGASGRAGTDTQYF. CDR3 DNA sequence: TGCGCCAGCAGCTTCGGGGCTAGCGGGAGGGCCGGTACAGATACGCAGTATTTT.

CDR3 loop: CASSLVLGELFF. In DNA, the CDR3 is TGCGCCAGCAGCTTGGTTCTGGGGGAGCTGTTTTTT. The V and J genes are TRBV5-1 and TRBJ2-2; the D is unclear. This CDR3 contains 12 residues. Between the trimmed V and J ends, which lost 0 bases and 8 bases, there was a span of 5 bases. Germline CDR1 reads SGHRS; CDR2 reads YFSETQ.

The chain recombines TRBV5-4 with TRBJ1-1; TRBD1 matches at 7 bases. The CDR3 runs to 12 residues. CDR1 is SGHNT and CDR2 is YYREEE in the germline V gene (reference sequence). J was trimmed by 10 bases and V by 5 bases; bases with no gene match: 8. The CDR3 coding sequence is TGTGCCAGCAGTAGGGACAGCCTGAGAGCTTTCTTT. It is translated as CASSRDSLRAFF.

The gene calls are TRBV3-1 (or the pseudogene TRBV3-2) and TRBJ2-2; D might be TRBD2 (5 bases). Germline values: CDR1 LGHDT, CDR2 YNNKEL (reference sequence). The V end lost 3 bases, the J end lost 1 base, and 6 bases lay between the germline ends. This CDR3 spans 14 amino acids. The CDR3 region has the DNA TGTGCCAGCAGCCACACTAGGAACACCGGGGAGCTGTTTTTT. It yields the protein CASSHTRNTGELFF.

The chain uses TRBV2 and TRBJ1-4; D might be TRBD1 (5 bases). With 8 bases removed from V and 5 bases from J, the gap between germline ends came to 15 bases. Germline V lookup: CDR1 SNHLY, CDR2 FYNNEI. The CDR3 has 14 residues. The CDR3 sequence: CASGEGPRNEKLFF. The DNA of the CDR3 is TGTGCCAGCGGGGAGGGACCGAGAAATGAAAAACTGTTTTTT.

The V gene is TRBV20-1, the J gene TRBJ2-7; D is ambiguous. This CDR3 is built from 12 residues. Germline V gives CDR1 DFQATT, CDR2 SNEGSKA (reference sequence). Between the trimmed V and J ends, which lost 3 bases and 1 base, there was a span of 7 bases. The CDR3 bases are TGCAGTGCTAGTGTTACATCCTACGAGCAGTACTTC. Translating it yields CSASVTSYEQYF.

In regard to this clone: The junction departs from the called germline gene at one end, perhaps through a read error. This chain joins TRBV24-1 and TRBJ1-2; D is undetermined. The CDR3 has 12 residues. Germline CDR1 is KGHDR and CDR2 is SFDVKD. The CDR3 sequence is CATSDSSIDYTF. In DNA, the CDR3 is TGTGCCACCAGTGATTCTTCCATCGACTACACATTC.

The chain recombines TRBV3-1 (or the pseudogene TRBV3-2) with TRBJ1-1, with TRBD1 identical over 10 bases. This CDR3 spans 14 amino acids. From germline, CDR1 is LGHDT and CDR2 YNNKEL (reference sequence). Losses at the gene ends were 6 bases for V and 2 bases for J; bases not matched to a gene: 3. As DNA, the CDR3 is TGTGCCAGCAGAAAGACAGGGGGCAACACTGAAGCTTTCTTT. Its translation is CASRKTGGNTEAFF.

As DNA, the CDR3 is TGCGCCAGCAGCCCGTCCGGGACTAGCGGGAGCAACGAGCAGTACTTC. It encodes CASSPSGTSGSNEQYF. The rearrangement uses TRBV5-1 and TRBJ2-7, with 14 bases identical to TRBD2. V shed 4 bases and J 5 bases; nucleotides not matched to a gene: 8. The CDR3 has 16 amino acids. Germline V gene data show CDR1 as SGHRS and CDR2 as YFSETQ.

The V call is TRBV5-1, the J call TRBJ1-2; TRBD1 might be the D (6 bases). Trimming shortened V by 4 bases and J by 2 bases, and 15 bases separated the two germline ends. This CDR3 is 15 amino acids long. In germline, CDR1 is SGHRS, CDR2 YFSETQ. The CDR3 nucleotides are TGCGCCAGCAGCCAGGAAGGGGGACAAAACTATGGCTACACCTTC. Protein sequence: CASSQEGGQNYGYTF.

DNA for the CDR3: TGTGCCAGCACTTTAGGACAGTCACCCTACAATGAGCAGTTCTTC. Translating gives CASTLGQSPYNEQFF. This chain links TRBV2 with TRBJ2-1, with D perhaps TRBD1 (6 bases). In germline, CDR1 is SNHLY, CDR2 FYNNEI. The CDR3 sequence is 15 residues long. V was shortened by 7 bases and J by 2 bases, with 15 bases between the two germline ends.

This clone was found a few times. The rearrangement joins TRBV14 to TRBJ2-5; perhaps TRBD1 as D (5 bases). This CDR3 is 13 amino acids long. Germline CDR1 SGHDN, CDR2 FVKESK. The V end lost 4 bases, the J end lost 2 bases, and 8 bases lay between the germline ends. The CDR3 bases are TGTGCCAGCAGCCTTGGGGCTCAAGAGACCCAGTACTTC. This translates into CASSLGAQETQYF.

For the CDR3, the DNA is TGCGCCAGCACCACGGACCGGGCAGGGCACAATGAGCAGTTCTTC. Its translation is CASTTDRAGHNEQFF. V is TRBV5-1 and J is TRBJ2-1; maybe TRBD1 (5 bases). The CDR3 spans 15 residues. The germline gives CDR1 SGHRS, CDR2 YFSETQ. The germline V and J ends were trimmed by 6 bases and 5 bases, with 18 bases remaining between them.

This sequence joins TRBV6-1 and TRBJ2-7; D not certain. From germline, CDR1 is MNHNS and CDR2 SASEGT. The length of the CDR3 is 13 residues. V lost 3 bases and J 4 bases, leaving 10 bases between the germline ends. CDR3: CASSDGGGYEQYF. The CDR3 DNA follows: TGTGCCAGCAGTGATGGTGGCGGTTACGAGCAGTACTTC.

This rearrangement joins TRBV19 to TRBJ2-7; TRBD2 is a possible D gene (5 bases). The CDR3 totals 15 residues. V shed 2 bases and J shed 0 bases, with 11 bases lying between them. Germline CDR1 is LNHDA and CDR2 is SQIVND (reference sequence). CDR3 in DNA: TGTGCCAGTAGTATATCGGGCGGACTCTCCTACGAGCAGTACTTC. Protein: CASSISGGLSYEQYF.

The gene calls are TRBV6-2 or TRBV6-3 and TRBJ1-1; D ambiguous. Trimming left V 0 bases short and J 8 bases short, with 16 bases between. The CDR3 spans 15 residues. Germline values: CDR1 MNHEY, CDR2 SVGEGT. Here the CDR3 DNA reads TGTGCCAGCAGTTACTCGGTAGGGTCCGGGGTCGAAGCTTTCTTT. Protein sequence: CASSYSVGSGVEAFF.

The chain links TRBV28 to TRBJ1-3; D not resolved. CDR1 MDHEN and CDR2 SYDVKM come from the germline V gene. CDR3 size: 16 residues. Trimming shortened V by 7 bases and J by 0 bases, and 16 bases separated the two germline ends. This CDR3 reads CASTTAAESSGNTIYF. The CDR3 nucleotides read TGTGCCAGCACCACAGCGGCGGAGAGCTCTGGAAACACCATATATTTT.

The rearrangement uses TRBV28 and TRBJ2-7; 9 bases are a match to TRBD2. The CDR3 has 12 amino acids. The V segment lost 3 bases and the J segment 7 bases; nucleotides outside the gene matches: 1. CDR1 is MDHEN, CDR2 SYDVKM, per germline. CDR3 loop: CASSFLAGEQYF. The CDR3 nucleotides read TGTGCCAGCAGTTTTCTAGCGGGAGAGCAGTACTTC.

This clone was seen a single time. This chain uses TRBV2 with TRBJ1-5, with TRBD1 matching over 7 bases. Looked up from germline, CDR1 is SNHLY and CDR2 is FYNNEI. V was pared by 8 bases and J by 4 bases, with 8 bases of the junction left unmatched. CDR3 length: 14 residues. The CDR3, as DNA: TGTGCCAGCCACCCCGGGACAGCTAATCAGCCCCAGCATTTT. It is translated as CASHPGTANQPQHF.

The chain joins TRBV7-7 to TRBJ2-5; unclear D gene. The V gene lost 1 base and the J gene lost 2 bases, with 5 bases spanning the gap. Germline V gene sequence: CDR1 SSHAT, CDR2 FNYEAQ (reference sequence). CDR3 length: 13 amino acids. This chain's CDR3 is CASSLVSQETQYF. The CDR3 nucleotides read TGTGCCAGCAGCTTAGTTAGTCAAGAGACCCAGTACTTC.

This sequence joins TRBV6-5 and TRBJ1-2; D perhaps matches TRBD1 (6 bases). Trimming left V 2 bases short and J 6 bases short, with 16 bases between. The CDR3 consists of 15 residues. CDR1 is MNHEY and CDR2 is SVGAGI in the germline V gene. The DNA of the CDR3 is TGTGCCAGCAGTTACGGGTCGGGTAACAGGGATGGCTACACCTTC. Its protein is CASSYGSGNRDGYTF.

This clone showed up just a few times. The chain uses TRBV6-2 or TRBV6-3 and TRBJ1-1; D not resolved. The CDR3 has 14 residues. V was shortened by 6 bases and J by 4 bases, with 15 bases between the two germline ends. Per germline, CDR1 MNHEY and CDR2 SVGEGT. CDR3 DNA sequence: TGTGCCAGCAGCCGCACGGGGAGCAGCACTGAAGCTTTCTTT. Protein: CASSRTGSSTEAFF.

The chain combines TRBV28 with TRBJ1-5; D is ambiguous. Germline loops: CDR1 MDHEN, CDR2 SYDVKM. The CDR3 loop spans 13 amino acids. The V end was cut by 3 bases, the J end by 9 bases, with 12 bases between. CDR3 amino acids: CASSLSRFGPQHF. The CDR3 coding sequence is TGTGCCAGCAGTTTGTCCCGATTCGGGCCCCAGCATTTT. Full variable domain (missing parts from reference TRBV28 and TRBJ1-5): DVKVTQSSRYLVKRTGEKVFLECVQDMDHENMFWYRQDPGLGLRLIYFSYDVKMKEKGDIPEGYSVSREKKERFSLILESASTNQTSMYLCASSLSRFGPQHFGDGTRLSIL.

The V gene is TRBV5-1, the J gene TRBJ1-1, with TRBD1 as a possible D gene (6 bases). This CDR3 comprises 15 residues. Trimming stripped 4 bases from V and 8 bases from J, with 21 bases between. From germline, CDR1 is SGHRS and CDR2 YFSETQ. CDR3 residues: CASSPGGRTEGEAFF. In DNA form, the CDR3 reads TGCGCCAGCAGCCCGGGGGGAAGGACAGAGGGCGAAGCTTTCTTT. The variable domain in full, with the rest retrieved from reference TRBV5-1 and TRBJ1-1, is KAGVTQTPRYLIKTRGQQVTLSCSPISGHRSVSWYQQTPGQGLQFLFEYFSETQRNKGNFPGRFSGRQFSNSRSEMNVSTLELGDSALYLCASSPGGRTEGEAFFGQGTRLTVV.

This chain connects TRBV4-2 to TRBJ1-2; a weak D match, TRBD1 (6 bases). V shed 2 bases and J shed 8 bases, with 15 bases lying between them. Germline V gene lookup returns CDR1 LGHNA and CDR2 YNFKEQ. This CDR3 is 14 amino acids long. This CDR3 reads CASSQPTSGDGYTF. In DNA, the CDR3 is TGTGCCAGCAGCCAACCCACATCAGGGGACGGCTACACCTTC.

The V call is TRBV6-2 or TRBV6-3, the J call TRBJ1-2; no clear D gene. The germline V gene has CDR1 MNHEY and CDR2 SVGEGT. V gave up 6 bases and J gave up 8 bases, with 10 bases separating them. The CDR3 is made up of 11 amino acids. The CDR3 DNA reads as TGTGCCAGCAGCCTCGGAGGCGGCTACACCTTC. It encodes CASSLGGGYTF.

The rearrangement links TRBV7-3 to TRBJ2-1; weak D call: TRBD1 (6 bases). The germline V gene encodes CDR1 SGHTA and CDR2 FQGTGA. V lost 6 bases, J lost 7 bases, and 16 bases lay in between. The length of the CDR3 is 14 residues. CDR3 nucleotides: TGTGCCAGCAGGTCTACAGGGCTAGGAAATGAGCAGTTCTTC. This encodes CASRSTGLGNEQFF.